This T cell receptor beta chain derives from a study of CD8 T cells in ankylosing spondylitis. The study's findings and limits: Existing reports had already noted some motif variants in reactive arthritis synovial fluid and blood. Characteristic of ankylosing spondylitis blood, it appeared, was a TCR beta motif comprising several highly homologous variants.

The authors made TCR beta libraries by quantitative 5'-RACE with molecular barcodes. Using its own MiXCR run on the 5' RACE reads, TCRdb lists one record per CDR3 protein. This sample carries 40,000 or so distinct CDR3 sequences, approximately 10% of them seen once, and the ten largest clones take 16%. This clonotype appeared many times. What it binds is not known. The material sequenced was blood, either unsorted or a sorted T cell fraction (not recorded which). The source is a male donor with ankylosing spondylitis or in good health (not recorded which).

CDR3 coding DNA: TGTGCCACCAGTGATCCACACACCGGGGAGCTGTTTTTT. Encoded protein: CATSDPHTGELFF. The chain joins TRBV24-1 to TRBJ2-2, with D uncertain. V gave up 3 bases and J gave up 3 bases, with 4 bases separating them. Germline CDR1 reads KGHDR; CDR2 reads SFDVKD. CDR3 size: 13 residues.